This TCR beta chain emerged from a study of cytomegalovirus exposure and HLA in healthy donors. Study observations and caveats: Researchers counted around 180 TCR beta chains as cytomegalovirus-associated. Cytomegalovirus status was reportedly diagnosed by the classifier with high sensitivity and specificity.

Vbeta (60) and Jbeta (13) primers were used in the PCR. Sequencing was performed with immunoSEQ multiplex PCR; in TCRdb, only in-frame clones are kept and a portion is missing. The sample includes about 71,000 clones, 65% to 70% seen only once; the top ten take 7.6%. This CDR3 region has 15 residues. Germline V gene data show CDR1 as ENHRY and CDR2 as SYGVKD. Unmatched junction bases numbered 4, after V lost 0 bases and J lost 3 bases. Remarks on this clone: Its antigen is currently unknown.

The genes are TRBV10-3 and TRBJ1-1; 7 nucleotides line up with TRBD1. Sequenced input: PBMCs. This receptor was obtained from a man aged 35-49 years in good health and CMV-seropositive. The CDR3 bases are TGTGCCATCAGTGAGTCAGGGGACAGTTACACTGAAGCTTTCTTT. It translates to CAISESGDSYTEAFF.